Listed below are T cell receptor beta chains from one sample, sequenced in a study of graft-versus-host responses after intestinal transplantation. Sequenced by immunoSEQ multiplex PCR; TCRdb stores in-frame clones only, minus some. The repertoire holds some 160 clones, with around 96% as singletons. Here the sequenced sample was ileum tissue, taken less than 14 days after transplant. Source of these receptors: a human patient who received an intestinal transplant, so some T cells may come from the graft donor. Each CDR3 is given with its conserved first and last residue. D genes are given only for firm matches. Size values are once, few and many counts, or a class for expanded clones, and some rows have none.

j_gene | abundance | v_gene | d_gene | CDR3aa | CDR3nt
TRBJ2-5 | . | TRBV28 | . | CASSLSYPQGRETQYF | TGTGCCAGCAGCTTATCGTATCCGCAGGGTCGAGAGACCCAGTACTTC
TRBJ1-2 | . | TRBV30 | TRBD1 | CAWSVGGMNYGYTF | TGTGCCTGGAGTGTAGGGGGCATGAACTATGGCTACACCTTC
TRBJ2-3 | . | TRBV5-5 | TRBD1 | CASSLEGGPDTQYF | TGTGCCAGCAGCTTGGAAGGGGGCCCAGATACGCAGTATTTT
TRBJ1-5 | . | TRBV28 | . | CASSLWERDSNQPQHF | TGTGCCAGCAGTTTATGGGAGAGGGATAGCAATCAGCCCCAGCATTTT
TRBJ2-1 | . | TRBV2 | . | CASTRTANNEQFF | TGTGCCAGCACTAGGACAGCGAATAATGAGCAGTTCTTC
TRBJ2-1 | . | TRBV30 | . | CAWSWTGNEQFF | TGTGCCTGGAGTTGGACGGGAAATGAGCAGTTCTTC
TRBJ1-1 | . | TRBV7-9 | . | CASSFVRTEAFF | TGTGCCAGCAGCTTCGTCAGGACTGAAGCTTTCTTT
TRBJ2-1 | . | TRBV19 | TRBD2 | CASRPGLAYNEQFF | TGTGCCAGTAGACCGGGACTAGCATACAATGAACAGTTCTTC
TRBJ2-7 | . | TRBV7-9 | TRBD1 | CASSLGTGTGLREQYF | TGTGCCAGCAGCTTAGGGACCGGGACAGGGCTTCGCGAGCAGTACTTC
TRBJ1-2 | . | TRBV13 | . | CASSLRYGYTF | TGTGCCAGCAGCCTCCGCTATGGCTACACCTTC
TRBJ2-6 | . | TRBV10-3 | . | CAIRGQTDSGANVLTF | TGTGCCATCCGAGGACAGACGGACTCTGGGGCCAACGTCCTGACTTTC
TRBJ2-3 | once | TRBV7-8 | TRBD2 | CASSPSGGADTQYF | TGTGCCAGCAGCCCAAGCGGGGGGGCAGATACGCAGTATTTT
TRBJ2-1 | . | TRBV4-1 | TRBD2 | CASNQLAGGPYEQFF | TGCGCCAGCAATCAACTAGCGGGGGGGCCCTATGAGCAGTTCTTC
TRBJ2-2 | . | TRBV7-9 | . | CASSLQGGIAGELFF | TGTGCCAGCAGCCTCCAGGGAGGTATAGCCGGGGAGCTGTTTTTT
TRBJ2-7 | . | TRBV9 | TRBD1 | CASSGGVQGDSYEQYF | TGTGCCAGCAGCGGAGGGGTACAGGGGGACTCCTACGAGCAGTACTTC